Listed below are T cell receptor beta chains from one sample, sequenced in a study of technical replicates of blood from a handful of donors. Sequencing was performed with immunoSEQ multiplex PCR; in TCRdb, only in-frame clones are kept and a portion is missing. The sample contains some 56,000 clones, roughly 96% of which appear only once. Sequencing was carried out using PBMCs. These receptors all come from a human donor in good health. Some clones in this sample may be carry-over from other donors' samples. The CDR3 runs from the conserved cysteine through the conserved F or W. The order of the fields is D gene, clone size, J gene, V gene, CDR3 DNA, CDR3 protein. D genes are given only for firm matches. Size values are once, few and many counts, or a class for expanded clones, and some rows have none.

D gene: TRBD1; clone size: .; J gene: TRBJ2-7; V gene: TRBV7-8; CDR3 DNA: TGTGCCAGCAGCTTATACAGGGGGCCCTACGAGCAGTACTTC; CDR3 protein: CASSLYRGPYEQYF
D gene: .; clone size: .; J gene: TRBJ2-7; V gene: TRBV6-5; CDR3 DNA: TGTGCCAGCAGGTCAGGTCGCTCCTACGAGCAGTACTTC; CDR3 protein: CASRSGRSYEQYF
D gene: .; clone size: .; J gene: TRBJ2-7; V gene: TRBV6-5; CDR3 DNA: TGTGCCAGCAGACAGGCCTACCCCTACGAGCAGTACTTC; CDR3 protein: CASRQAYPYEQYF
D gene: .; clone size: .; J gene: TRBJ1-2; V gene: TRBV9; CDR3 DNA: TGTGCCAGCAGCGTAGGCCGGGGCTATGGCTACACCTTC; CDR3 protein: CASSVGRGYGYTF
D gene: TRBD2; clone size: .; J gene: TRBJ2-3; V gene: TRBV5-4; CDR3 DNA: TGTGCCAGCAGCTCCAAGCGGGGGGCCGGCACAGATACGCAGTATTTT; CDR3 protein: CASSSKRGAGTDTQYF
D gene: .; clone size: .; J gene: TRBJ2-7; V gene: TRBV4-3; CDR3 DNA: TGCGCCAGCAGCCAAGAGCTGGGGGCGCGCGAGCAGTACTTC; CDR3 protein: CASSQELGAREQYF
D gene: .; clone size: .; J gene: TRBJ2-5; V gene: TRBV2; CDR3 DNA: TGTGCCTCAGGGGCCTTTCAAGAGACCCAGTACTTC; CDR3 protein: CASGAFQETQYF
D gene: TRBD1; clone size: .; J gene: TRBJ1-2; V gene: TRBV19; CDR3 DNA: TGTGCCAGTAACTCGGGACAGTCAAACTATGGCTACACCTTC; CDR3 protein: CASNSGQSNYGYTF
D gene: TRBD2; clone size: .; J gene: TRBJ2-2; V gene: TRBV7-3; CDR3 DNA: TGTGCCAGCAGCTTAGTACCGGCTAGCGGCACCGGGGAGCTGTTTTTT; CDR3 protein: CASSLVPASGTGELFF
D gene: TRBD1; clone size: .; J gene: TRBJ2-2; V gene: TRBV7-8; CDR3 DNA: TGTGCCAGCAGCTTCAGAGACAGGGTCATACCCGGGGAGCTGTTTTTT; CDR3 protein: CASSFRDRVIPGELFF
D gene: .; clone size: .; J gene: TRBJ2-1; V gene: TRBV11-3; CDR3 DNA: TGTGCCAGCAGCGCGAGCGGGACACCCTACAATGAGCAGTTCTTC; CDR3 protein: CASSASGTPYNEQFF
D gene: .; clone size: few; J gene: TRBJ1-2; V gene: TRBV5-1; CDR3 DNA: TGCGCCAGCAGCTTCAGGGCTGGGGGCTACACCTTC; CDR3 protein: CASSFRAGGYTF
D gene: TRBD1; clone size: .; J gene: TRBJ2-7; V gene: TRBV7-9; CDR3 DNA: TGTGCCAGCAGCTCGGGACAGGGGACCTACGAGCAGTACTTC; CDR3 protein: CASSSGQGTYEQYF
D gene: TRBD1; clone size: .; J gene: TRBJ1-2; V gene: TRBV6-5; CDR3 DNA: TGTGCCAGCAGTTCCAACAGGGGGACTTATGGCTACACCTTC; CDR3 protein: CASSSNRGTYGYTF
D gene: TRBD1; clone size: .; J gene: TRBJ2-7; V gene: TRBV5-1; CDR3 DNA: TGCGCCAGCAGCTCCGGGACAGGGGGCAACGAGCAGTACTTC; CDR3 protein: CASSSGTGGNEQYF
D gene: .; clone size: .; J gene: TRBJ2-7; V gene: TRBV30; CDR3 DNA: TGTGCCCTAAGAGAGGGTAGCGGACTCTACGAGCAGTACTTC; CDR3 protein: CALREGSGLYEQYF
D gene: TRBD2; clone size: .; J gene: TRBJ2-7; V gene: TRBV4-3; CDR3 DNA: TGCGCCAGCAGCCAGGGTACTAGCGGGAGGGCCGCCGAGCAGTACTTC; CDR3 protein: CASSQGTSGRAAEQYF
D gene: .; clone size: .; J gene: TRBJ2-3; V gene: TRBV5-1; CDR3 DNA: TGCGCCAGCAGCTTGGCAGGGGGAGGAGATACGCAGTATTTT; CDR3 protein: CASSLAGGGDTQYF